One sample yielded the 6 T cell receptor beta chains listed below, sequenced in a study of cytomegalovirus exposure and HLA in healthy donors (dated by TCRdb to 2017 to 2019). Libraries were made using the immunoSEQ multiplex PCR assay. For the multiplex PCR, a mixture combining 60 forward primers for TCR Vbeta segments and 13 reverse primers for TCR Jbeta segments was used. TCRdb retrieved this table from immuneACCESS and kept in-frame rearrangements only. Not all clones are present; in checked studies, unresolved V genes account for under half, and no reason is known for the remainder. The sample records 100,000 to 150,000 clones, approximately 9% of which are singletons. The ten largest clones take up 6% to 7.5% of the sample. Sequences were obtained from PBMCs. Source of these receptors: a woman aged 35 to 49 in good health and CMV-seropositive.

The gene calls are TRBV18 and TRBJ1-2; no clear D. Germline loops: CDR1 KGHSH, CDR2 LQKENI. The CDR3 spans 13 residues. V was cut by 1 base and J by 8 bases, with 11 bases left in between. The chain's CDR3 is CASSPLEGAGYTF. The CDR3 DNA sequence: TGTGCCAGCTCACCACTTGAGGGCGCCGGCTACACCTTC.

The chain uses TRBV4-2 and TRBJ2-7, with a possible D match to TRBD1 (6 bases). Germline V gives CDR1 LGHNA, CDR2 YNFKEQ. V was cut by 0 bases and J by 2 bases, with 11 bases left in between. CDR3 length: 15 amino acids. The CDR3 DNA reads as TGTGCCAGCAGCCAAGACCGACAGGCGGCCTACGAGCAGTACTTC. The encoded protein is CASSQDRQAAYEQYF.

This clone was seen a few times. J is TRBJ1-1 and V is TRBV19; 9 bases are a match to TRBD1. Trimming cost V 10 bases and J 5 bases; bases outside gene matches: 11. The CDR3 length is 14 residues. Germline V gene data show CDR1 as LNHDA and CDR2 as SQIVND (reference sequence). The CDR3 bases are TGTGCCACAAAGGCGGTGGACAGGGGAACTGAAGCTTTCTTT. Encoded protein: CATKAVDRGTEAFF.

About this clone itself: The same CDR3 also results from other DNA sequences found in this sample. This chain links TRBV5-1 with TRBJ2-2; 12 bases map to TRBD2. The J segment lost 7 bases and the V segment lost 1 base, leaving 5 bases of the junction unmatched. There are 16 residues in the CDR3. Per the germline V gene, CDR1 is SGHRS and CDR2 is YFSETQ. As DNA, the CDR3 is TGCGCCAGCAGCTTGACTAGCGGGGGGCTTGGCGGGGAGCTGTTTTTT. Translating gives CASSLTSGGLGGELFF.

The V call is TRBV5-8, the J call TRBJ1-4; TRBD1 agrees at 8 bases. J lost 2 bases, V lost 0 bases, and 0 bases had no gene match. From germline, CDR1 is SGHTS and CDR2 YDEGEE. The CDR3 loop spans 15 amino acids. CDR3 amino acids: CASSLGQGTNEKLFF. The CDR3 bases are TGTGCCAGCAGCTTGGGACAGGGGACTAATGAAAAACTGTTTTTT.

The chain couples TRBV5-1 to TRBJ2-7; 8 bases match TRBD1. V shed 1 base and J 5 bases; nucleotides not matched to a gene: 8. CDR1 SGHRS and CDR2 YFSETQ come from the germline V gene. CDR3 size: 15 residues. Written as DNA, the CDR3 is TGCGCCAGCAGCTTGCCCTGGACAGGGAGCAACGAGCAGTACTTC. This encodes CASSLPWTGSNEQYF. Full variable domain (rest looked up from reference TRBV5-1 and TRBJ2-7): KAGVTQTPRYLIKTRGQQVTLSCSPISGHRSVSWYQQTPGQGLQFLFEYFSETQRNKGNFPGRFSGRQFSNSRSEMNVSTLELGDSALYLCASSLPWTGSNEQYFGPGTRLTVT.